One TCR beta chain is described in this entry. Its specificity is unknown. About 30,000 T cell genomes (roughly 0.2 ug DNA) went into each sorted-subset replicate. Here immunoSEQ multiplex PCR was the method, and the copy in TCRdb shows in-frame clones only, minus some. The data contain 950,000 to 1,300,000 clones, more than 60% of them singletons. This sample is part of a study of shared clonotypes between healthy human individuals. The overall study: Donors, aged 18 to 49, were a couple of women and three men. General study results and limits: Shared clonotypes across all four donors exceeded non-shared ones in generation probability. Researchers found naive subsets generally carried larger estimated richness than memory subsets.

This CDR3 has 12 amino acids. The V end was cut by 1 base, the J end by 8 bases, with 9 bases between. The germline CDR1 and CDR2 sequences are SGHDT and YYEEEE. Input material: memory CD4+ T cells sorted from blood. Specified subset: CD45RA-negative fraction. This receptor was obtained from a man aged 18 to 35 in good health. The chain couples TRBV5-6 to TRBJ1-2; D gene ambiguous. CDR3 sequence reads: CASSLLFAGYTF. CDR3 sequence (DNA): TGTGCCAGCAGCTTGCTCTTTGCCGGCTACACCTTC.